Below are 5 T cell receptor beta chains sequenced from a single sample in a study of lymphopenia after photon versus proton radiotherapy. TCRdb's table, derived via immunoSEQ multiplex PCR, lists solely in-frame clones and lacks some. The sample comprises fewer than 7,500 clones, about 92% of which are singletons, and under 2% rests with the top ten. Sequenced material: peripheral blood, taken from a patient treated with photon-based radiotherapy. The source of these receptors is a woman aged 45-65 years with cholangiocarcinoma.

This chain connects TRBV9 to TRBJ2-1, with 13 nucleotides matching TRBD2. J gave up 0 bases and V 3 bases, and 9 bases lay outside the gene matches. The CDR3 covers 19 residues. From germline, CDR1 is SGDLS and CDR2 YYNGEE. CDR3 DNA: TGTGCCAGCAGCGCCAGACTAGCGGGGGGCGTCATCTCCTACAATGAGCAGTTCTTC. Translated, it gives CASSARLAGGVISYNEQFF.

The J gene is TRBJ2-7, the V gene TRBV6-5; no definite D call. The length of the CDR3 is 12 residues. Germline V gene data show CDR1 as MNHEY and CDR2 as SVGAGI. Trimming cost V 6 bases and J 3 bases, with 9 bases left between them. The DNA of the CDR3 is TGTGCCAGCAGCACACAGAACTACGAGCAGTACTTC. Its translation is CASSTQNYEQYF.

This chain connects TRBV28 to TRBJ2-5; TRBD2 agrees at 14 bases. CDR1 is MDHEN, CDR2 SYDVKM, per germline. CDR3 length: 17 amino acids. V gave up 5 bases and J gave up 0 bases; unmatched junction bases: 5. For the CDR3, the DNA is TGTGCCAGCAGTCGGACTAGCGGGGGGCTATACCAAGAGACCCAGTACTTC. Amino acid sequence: CASSRTSGGLYQETQYF.

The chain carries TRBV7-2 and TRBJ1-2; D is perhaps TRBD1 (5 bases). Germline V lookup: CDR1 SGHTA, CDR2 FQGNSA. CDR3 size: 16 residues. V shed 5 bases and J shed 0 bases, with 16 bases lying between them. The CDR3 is CASSTGRTIANYGYTF. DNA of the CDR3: TGTGCCAGCAGCACAGGACGGACCATAGCTAACTATGGCTACACCTTC.

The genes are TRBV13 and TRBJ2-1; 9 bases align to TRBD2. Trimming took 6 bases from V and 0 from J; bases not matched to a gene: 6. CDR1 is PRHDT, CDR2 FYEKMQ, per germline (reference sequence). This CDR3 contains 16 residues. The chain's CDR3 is CASSFIAGDSYNEQFF. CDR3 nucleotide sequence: TGTGCCAGCAGTTTCATAGCGGGGGACTCCTACAATGAGCAGTTCTTC.